This T cell receptor (beta chain) was recorded in a study of graft-versus-host responses after intestinal transplantation. This clone was recorded only once. Its matching antigen is unknown. The ends were cut back, 2 bases at V and 6 bases at J, with 23 bases in the middle. This CDR3 comprises 18 residues. CDR1 LNHDA and CDR2 SQIVND come from the germline V gene (reference sequence). Clones were read by immunoSEQ multiplex PCR, and TCRdb kept only the in-frame ones, dropping some. The sample includes 100,000 to 130,000 clones, roughly 87% of them seen just once. The sample was unstimulated CD4+ T cells sorted from spleen or lymph node cells, taken before transplant. The receptor's source is a human donor who was the organ donor for an intestinal transplant. The chain links TRBV19 to TRBJ2-1; a possible D gene is TRBD2 (5 bases). This chain's CDR3 is CASSIRSGLLLMGNEQFF. CDR3 nucleotides: TGTGCCAGTAGTATAAGAAGCGGATTGCTACTTATGGGCAATGAGCAGTTCTTC.